Below, 17 T cell receptor beta chains from the same sample are listed, as sequenced in a study of shared clonotypes between healthy human individuals. This table comes from immunoSEQ multiplex PCR, and its TCRdb copy is limited to in-frame clones, with some not included. The sample holds hundreds of thousands of clones, around 78% seen once. Sequenced input: PBMCs. The receptors here all came from a woman between 40 and 55 years old in good health. Some clones in this sample may be carry-over from other donors' samples.

CDR3 sequence reads: CASSPGISRYEQYF. The CDR3 DNA follows: TGCGCCAGCAGCCCCGGGATATCCCGATACGAGCAGTACTTC. V is TRBV10-2 and J is TRBJ2-7; D perhaps matches TRBD2 (5 bases). Germline CDR1 reads WSHSY; CDR2 reads SAAADI. The CDR3 sequence is 14 residues long. Trimming removed 6 bases at V and 4 bases at J, with 16 bases between.

This clone occurred once. This chain connects TRBV28 to TRBJ1-4; no clear D gene. The germline V and J ends were trimmed by 1 base and 2 bases, with 11 bases remaining between them. CDR3 length: 16 residues. Germline V gives CDR1 MDHEN, CDR2 SYDVKM. This chain's CDR3 is CASSLSNLGTNEKLFF. The DNA for the CDR3 is TGTGCCAGCAGTTTATCAAATCTTGGGACTAATGAAAAACTGTTTTTT.

This clone was detected only once. The gene calls are TRBV15 and TRBJ1-1, with TRBD1 matching 10 bases. This CDR3 comprises 14 residues. Germline-derived CDR1 and CDR2 are LNHNV and YYDKDF (reference sequence). With 9 bases clipped from V and 5 bases from J, the junction kept 9 bases outside the gene matches. The CDR3: CATTLTGGGTEAFF. The DNA for the CDR3 is TGTGCCACTACGTTGACAGGGGGCGGTACTGAAGCTTTCTTT.

This sequence joins TRBV19 and TRBJ1-5; D not certain. Germline V CDR1 and CDR2: LNHDA, SQIVND (reference sequence). The CDR3 loop spans 14 amino acids. V lost 2 bases and J 6 bases, leaving 11 bases between the germline ends. DNA of the CDR3: TGTGCCAGTAGTATATCGCAGGCTCCTCAGCCCCAGCATTTT. Translation gives CASSISQAPQPQHF.

As for this clone: A clone one base away is much larger, so this may be a read error. The CDR3 DNA reads as TGTGCCAGCAGTTCGGCACGCAGTGGGGAAAATTCACCCCTCCACTTT. It yields the protein CASSSARSGENSPLHF. The rearrangement links TRBV28 to TRBJ1-6; unclear D gene. CDR1 and CDR2 from the germline V gene are MDHEN and SYDVKM. V was pared by 4 bases and J by 7 bases, with 17 bases between. This CDR3 has 16 amino acids.

The sample holds a few counts of this clone. Given a far larger clone just one base away, this is likely a sequencing read error. The same CDR3 arises from other DNA sequences in this sample as well. The chain employs TRBV5-6 and TRBJ1-2; 9 nucleotides line up with TRBD1. Trimming at V came to 8 bases and at J to 2 bases, leaving 13 bases not matched to a gene. The germline V gene has CDR1 SGHDT and CDR2 YYEEEE. CDR3 length equals 16 residues. CDR3 bases: TGTGCCAGTAGCGATTTGGGACAGGGATTGAACTATGGCTACACCTTC. This encodes CASSDLGQGLNYGYTF. Based on the CDR3 plus reference TRBV5-6 and TRBJ1-2, the full variable domain is DAGVTQSPTHLIKTRGQQVTLRCSPKSGHDTVSWYQQALGQGPQFIFQYYEEEERQRGNFPDRFSGHQFPNYSSELNVNALLLGDSALYLCASSDLGQGLNYGYTFGSGTRLTVV.

This clone has more than one count but fewer than ten. The CDR3 sequence: CAWSPTANQPQHF. The DNA for the CDR3 is TGTGCCTGGAGTCCGACTGCTAATCAGCCCCAGCATTTT. The chain uses TRBV30 and TRBJ1-5; D uncertain. V shed 2 bases and J shed 4 bases, with 9 bases lying between them. Germline V lookup: CDR1 GTSNPN, CDR2 SVGIG (reference sequence). The CDR3 length is 13 residues.

This chain connects TRBV11-2 to TRBJ2-5; weak D call: TRBD2 (6 bases). Trimming pared 5 bases from V and 2 bases from J, leaving 12 bases between. This CDR3 spans 14 amino acids. CDR1 and CDR2 (germline): SGHAT, FQNNGV. CDR3 sequence (DNA): TGTGCCAGCAGCCTATGGACTAAACAAGAGACCCAGTACTTC. Its protein is CASSLWTKQETQYF. The full variable domain, with the rest looked up from reference TRBV11-2 and TRBJ2-5, is EAGVAQSPRYKIIEKRQSVAFWCNPISGHATLYWYQQILGQGPKLLIQFQNNGVVDDSQLPKDRFSAERLKGVDSTLKIQPAKLEDSAVYLCASSLWTKQETQYFGPGTRLLVL.

This chain links TRBV11-2 with TRBJ2-7; perhaps TRBD2 as D (5 bases). CDR3 length: 15 amino acids. The germline V gene has CDR1 SGHAT and CDR2 FQNNGV. The germline V and J ends were trimmed by 4 bases and 8 bases, with 21 bases remaining between them. The CDR3 nucleotides are TGTGCCAGCAGCTCTCACCATGGACTTCAACGGCAGCAGTACTTC. It is translated as CASSSHHGLQRQQYF.

This chain uses TRBV2 with TRBJ2-3; 12 nucleotides align to TRBD2. The trim removed 5 bases at V and 5 bases at J, leaving 5 bases unmatched. Germline V gives CDR1 SNHLY, CDR2 FYNNEI. The CDR3 covers 15 residues. The CDR3 DNA reads as TGTGCCAGCAGTCTAGCGGGAGGGCCCCAAGATACGCAGTATTTT. Translating gives CASSLAGGPQDTQYF. Together with reference TRBV2 and TRBJ2-3, the CDR3 gives the full variable domain: EPEVTQTPSHQVTQMGQEVILRCVPISNHLYFYWYRQILGQKVEFLVSFYNNEISEKSEIFDDQFSVERPDGSNFTLKIRSTKLEDSAMYFCASSLAGGPQDTQYFGPGTRLTVL.

This sequence joins TRBV11-2 and TRBJ2-1; 7 nucleotides agree with TRBD2. The CDR3 covers 17 residues. V gave up 1 base and J gave up 9 bases; unmatched junction bases: 15. Looked up from germline, CDR1 is SGHAT and CDR2 is FQNNGV. The CDR3 spells CASSLGWASGPTSEQFF. The CDR3, as DNA: TGTGCCAGCAGCTTAGGGTGGGCTAGCGGCCCTACAAGTGAGCAGTTCTTC.

The chain couples TRBV25-1 to TRBJ2-5; the D gene is possibly TRBD2 (7 bases). Germline V gene data show CDR1 as MGHDK and CDR2 as SYGVNS. The CDR3 spans 16 residues. The germline V and J ends were trimmed by 1 base and 4 bases, with 16 bases remaining between them. CDR3 sequence: CASSEWGGHRGETQYF. The CDR3 region has the DNA TGTGCCAGCAGTGAATGGGGGGGACATCGGGGAGAGACCCAGTACTTC.

This chain joins TRBV7-9 and TRBJ1-1; D is unresolved. This CDR3 comprises 15 residues. V dropped 6 bases and J dropped 1 base, with 15 bases sitting between them. The V gene's germline CDR1 is SEHNR and CDR2 FQNEAQ (reference sequence). The CDR3 spells CASSQWGGRNTEAFF. Written as DNA, the CDR3 is TGTGCCAGCAGTCAGTGGGGTGGCAGGAACACTGAAGCTTTCTTT.

This clone has a count of ten or more. J is TRBJ1-1 and V is TRBV29-1; the D is unclear. This CDR3 region has 14 residues. Per the germline V gene, CDR1 is SQVTM and CDR2 is ANQGSEA. Trimming left V 4 bases short and J 6 bases short, with 18 bases between. The CDR3, as DNA: TGCAGCGTTGTAGAGACGGGCATGGAGTCTGAAGCTTTCTTT. The encoded protein is CSVVETGMESEAFF. Full variable domain (rest looked up from reference TRBV29-1 and TRBJ1-1): SAVISQKPSRDICQRGTSLTIQCQVDSQVTMMFWYRQQPGQSLTLIATANQGSEATYESGFVIDKFPISRPNLTFSTLTVSNMSPEDSSIYLCSVVETGMESEAFFGQGTRLTVV.

About this clone itself: In the same sample, other DNA sequences code for this CDR3. The chain joins TRBV28 to TRBJ2-3; 7 bases map to TRBD2. The CDR3 covers 14 residues. Germline V gene data show CDR1 as MDHEN and CDR2 as SYDVKM. The junction had 0 bases not matched to a gene; V was cut back by 2 bases and J by 1 base. The CDR3 reads CASSLGGGTDTQYF. CDR3 in DNA: TGTGCCAGCAGTTTAGGGGGGGGCACAGATACGCAGTATTTT.

This sequence joins TRBV11-2 and TRBJ2-5; perhaps TRBD1 as D (6 bases). Germline values: CDR1 SGHAT, CDR2 FQNNGV. V dropped 5 bases and J dropped 1 base, with 8 bases sitting between them. The CDR3 length is 13 residues. CDR3 DNA: TGTGCCAGCAGCGGGGGCGTCCAAGAGACCCAGTACTTC. Protein: CASSGGVQETQYF.

This sequence joins TRBV7-2 and TRBJ2-3, with D uncertain. Germline V gene sequence: CDR1 SGHTA, CDR2 FQGNSA. The CDR3 length is 12 residues. V was cut by 4 bases and J by 2 bases, with 4 bases left in between. CDR3 loop: CASSSNTDTQYF. CDR3 coding DNA: TGTGCCAGCAGCTCCAACACAGATACGCAGTATTTT.